This entry lists 10 T cell receptor beta chains sequenced from one sample in a study of blood T cells in healthy people across ages. For the second PCR, which ran for 7 to 11 cycles, a sample-barcoded 5' primer and a J-beta primer mix were used. TCRdb recomputed calls from the 5' RACE reads with MiXCR, one row per CDR3 protein. The repertoire holds 650,000 to 900,000 distinct CDR3 sequences, with about 62% as singletons. Sequencing input: blood. Receptor source: a man younger than 45 in good health.

The chain uses TRBV2 and TRBJ2-1, with unresolved D. The germline V gene encodes CDR1 SNHLY and CDR2 FYNNEI. The CDR3 length is 16 residues. V was pared by 5 bases and J by 3 bases, with 17 bases between. The CDR3 loop is CASSPSRARSYNEQFF. CDR3 bases: TGTGCCAGCAGTCCCTCGAGAGCGAGGAGCTACAATGAGCAGTTCTTC.

This clonotype was observed a few times. This sequence joins TRBV7-9 and TRBJ2-4; possibly TRBD1 for D (6 bases). The J call may be in error: the DNA end matches TRBJ2-7 better. In germline, CDR1 is SEHNR, CDR2 FQNEAQ (reference sequence). The CDR3 totals 16 residues. Here the CDR3 DNA reads TGTGCCAGCAGCTTAGCGACGGAACAGGGAAGGTACGAGCAGTACTTC. Residues: CASSLATEQGRYEQYF.

This clonotype was observed many times. The chain is built from TRBV29-1 and TRBJ2-3; tentatively, D is TRBD2 (7 bases). The CDR3 totals 15 residues. V dropped 4 bases and J dropped 5 bases, with 19 bases sitting between them. The germline V gene encodes CDR1 SQVTM and CDR2 ANQGSEA. The CDR3 DNA sequence: TGCAGCGTTGCCGGGGAGGGGGGGCAAGGAGATACGCAGTATTTT. Its translation is CSVAGEGGQGDTQYF.

This rearrangement joins TRBV5-1 to TRBJ2-6; no firm D call. The ends were cut back, 0 bases at V and 3 bases at J, with 7 bases in the middle. Germline loops: CDR1 SGHRS, CDR2 YFSETQ. CDR3 length: 15 residues. In DNA form, the CDR3 reads TGCGCCAGCAGCTTGGCAAGCTTTGGGGCCAACGTCCTGACTTTC. The encoded protein is CASSLASFGANVLTF.

J is TRBJ1-4 and V is TRBV29-1, with TRBD1 matching over 10 bases. V trimming: 7 bases; J trimming: 7 bases; junction bases outside the gene matches: 6. The CDR3 extends over 13 amino acids. CDR1 is SQVTM, CDR2 ANQGSEA, per germline. CDR3 loop: CSANRDRGEKLFF. The CDR3 DNA is TGCAGCGCCAACCGGGACAGGGGTGAAAAACTGTTTTTT.

The V gene is TRBV7-3, the J gene TRBJ2-1, with 9 bases that match TRBD2. Trimming removed 2 bases from V and 7 bases from J; junction bases left unmatched: 9. This CDR3 has 16 residues. Germline-derived CDR1 and CDR2 are SGHTA and FQGTGA. The CDR3 loop reads CASSLLAGAFLNEQFF. CDR3 nucleotide sequence: TGTGCCAGCAGCTTATTAGCGGGGGCGTTTCTTAATGAGCAGTTCTTC. Combining the CDR3 with reference TRBV7-3 and TRBJ2-1 gives the whole variable domain GAGVSQTPSNKVTEKGKYVELRCDPISGHTALYWYRQSLGQGPEFLIYFQGTGAADDSGLPNDRFFAVRPEGSVSTLKIQRTERGDSAVYLCASSLLAGAFLNEQFFGPGTRLTVL.

In DNA, the CDR3 is TGTGCCAGCAGTGGCGGGGTAGGACCTACCTACGAGCAGTACTTC. Its protein is CASSGGVGPTYEQYF. The V call is TRBV6-5, the J call TRBJ2-7; tentative D call: TRBD2 (6 bases). The CDR3 is 15 residues long. V was cut by 5 bases and J by 2 bases, with 16 bases left in between. CDR1 is MNHEY, CDR2 SVGAGI, per germline.

This clonotype was seen more than once but under ten times. V usage is TRBV7-9 and J usage is TRBJ1-4, with 7 bases that match TRBD1. The trim removed 1 base at V and 8 bases at J, leaving 10 bases unmatched. CDR1 SEHNR and CDR2 FQNEAQ come from the germline V gene (reference sequence). The CDR3 is 16 residues long. CDR3 residues: CASSLGSTGPREKLFF. Written as DNA, the CDR3 is TGTGCCAGCAGCTTAGGATCGACAGGGCCGCGGGAAAAACTGTTTTTT.

This clonotype was observed a few times. The CDR3 DNA follows: TGTGCCAGCAGCTTAGTTCTTGGAGCTCTGGGGACCCAGTACTTC. Translated, it gives CASSLVLGALGTQYF. The V call is TRBV11-2, the J call TRBJ2-5, with D unresolved. The germline V gene encodes CDR1 SGHAT and CDR2 FQNNGV. This CDR3 comprises 15 residues. Trimming took off 1 base at V and 7 bases at J, with 16 bases between the two ends. The variable domain in full, completed from reference TRBV11-2 and TRBJ2-5, reads EAGVAQSPRYKIIEKRQSVAFWCNPISGHATLYWYQQILGQGPKLLIQFQNNGVVDDSQLPKDRFSAERLKGVDSTLKIQPAKLEDSAVYLCASSLVLGALGTQYFGPGTRLLVL.

This chain uses TRBV20-1 with TRBJ1-4, with D perhaps matching TRBD1 (6 bases). Trimming left V 5 bases short and J 5 bases short, with 12 bases between. Germline values: CDR1 DFQATT, CDR2 SNEGSKA (reference sequence). The CDR3 extends over 13 amino acids. The CDR3 here is CSAGRTENEKLFF. The CDR3 nucleotides are TGCAGTGCTGGACGGACAGAGAATGAAAAACTGTTTTTT.